The T cell receptor (beta chain) under discussion was sequenced for a study of blood T cell repertoires in COVID-19. Looking at the study overall: Sites in the United States, Italy and Spain provided acute and convalescent COVID-19 samples. PBMCs, B-cell-depleted T cells, or T cells provided the cDNA or gDNA that made up the material.

Authors' analysis steps: For nucleated cells, counts were estimated from reference gene primer amplification. Method: immunoSEQ multiplex PCR; TCRdb's copy keeps in-frame clones and lacks some. That table furnishes V, J and clone size, whereas the DNA furnished D and trimming. The sample consists of roughly 87,000 clones, roughly 88% of them appearing once. Seattle enrolled patients during active infection and tracked them longitudinally. The V segment lost 11 bases and the J segment 5 bases; nucleotides outside the gene matches: 8. Germline V CDR1 and CDR2: MDHEN, SYDVKM. The CDR3 spans 13 residues. The origin of this receptor is an elderly woman with COVID-19, enrolled during active disease. The chain uses TRBV28 and TRBJ2-2; 7 nucleotides match TRBD2. Sample: peripheral blood. The CDR3, as DNA: TGTGCCCCGGTTGGTAGCGGGACCGGGGAGCTGTTTTTT. Protein: CAPVGSGTGELFF.